This is a list of T cell receptor beta chains from one sample in a study of cytomegalovirus exposure and HLA in healthy donors. Profiling relied on immunoSEQ multiplex PCR, and the TCRdb table lists in-frame clones only, not all of them. Here the sample spans 120,000 or so clones, 80% being singletons. The sequenced material came from PBMCs. These receptors all stem from a man aged 25-45 years in good health and CMV-seronegative. Both conserved end residues are part of each CDR3. The order of the fields is J gene, clone size, V gene, D gene, CDR3 DNA, CDR3 protein. D genes are given only for firm matches. Clone size, where shown, is once, few, many, or a class for clones that have expanded.

TRBJ1-1 | once | TRBV9 | TRBD1 | TGTGCCAGCAGCGGGACAGGGGCAATCCCCCAAACTGAAGCTTTCTTT | CASSGTGAIPQTEAFF
TRBJ1-5 | - | TRBV7-9 | TRBD1 | TGTGCCAGCAGCTTAGGGGACAGGGTGCCCCAGCATTTT | CASSLGDRVPQHF
TRBJ2-1 | few | TRBV4-1 | - | TGCGCCAGCAGCCAAGTCGCGGGAATTACCTACAATGAGCAGTTCTTC | CASSQVAGITYNEQFF
TRBJ1-2 | - | TRBV14 | - | TGTGCCAGCAGCCCCGAGGTCTGGTCAGATTATGGCTACACCTTC | CASSPEVWSDYGYTF
TRBJ1-4 | - | TRBV4-1 | TRBD1 | TGCGCCAGCAGCCCCCCCGACGCAGGGGGCGATGAAAAACTGTTTTTT | CASSPPDAGGDEKLFF
TRBJ1-2 | - | TRBV27 | - | TGTGCCAGCAGTCCCCGGCGGGGTGGATATGGCTACACCTTC | CASSPRRGGYGYTF
TRBJ2-5 | - | TRBV7-8 | TRBD2 | TGTGCCAGCAGCTTAAGGACTAGCGGGCTGGGGACCCAGTACTTC | CASSLRTSGLGTQYF
TRBJ2-2 | - | TRBV4-1 | - | TGCGCCAGCAGCCAAGAGGAGAGGAGAGCGAACACCGGGGAGCTGTTTTTT | CASSQEERRANTGELFF
TRBJ1-2 | - | TRBV19 | TRBD1 | TGTGCCAGTGGGGCCAGGGGGATCCCCCTCGTTAACTATGGCTACACCTTC | CASGARGIPLVNYGYTF
TRBJ1-5 | - | TRBV30 | - | TGTGCCTGGAGTTTCGGGGGGTATAGCAATCAGCCCCAGCATTTT | CAWSFGGYSNQPQHF
TRBJ1-5 | - | TRBV19 | - | TGTGCCAGTAGTCTACGACAGAGCAATCAGCCCCAGCATTTT | CASSLRQSNQPQHF
TRBJ2-2 | - | TRBV5-1 | TRBD2 | TGCGCCAGCAGCTTGGGACTAGCGGGAGCCACCGGGGAGCTGTTTTTT | CASSLGLAGATGELFF
TRBJ2-7 | once | TRBV5-1 | TRBD2 | TGCGCCAGCAGCTTGGTTCCGGGAGGGCCCGACGAGCAGTACTTC | CASSLVPGGPDEQYF
TRBJ2-7 | - | TRBV18 | TRBD2 | TGTGCCAGCTCAAAGGGGGCGGTAGCGGGAGTTTTCCTCGAGCAGTACTTC | CASSKGAVAGVFLEQYF
TRBJ2-5 | once | TRBV5-1 | - | TGCGCCAGCAGCTTGGTCAGGTGGGTCCGGCAAGAGACCCAGTACTTC | CASSLVRWVRQETQYF
TRBJ2-2 | - | TRBV7-8 | - | TGTGCCAGCAGCTTGACTAGGGGGCACACCGGGGAGCTGTTTTTT | CASSLTRGHTGELFF
TRBJ1-2 | - | TRBV10-1 | - | TGCGCCAGCAGTGAGAGACAGAACTATGGCTACACCTTC | CASSERQNYGYTF
TRBJ2-7 | - | TRBV30 | TRBD2 | TGTGCCTGGCGAGAGCGGACTAGCGGGAGTTACGAGCAGTACTTC | CAWRERTSGSYEQYF
TRBJ2-7 | - | TRBV29-1 | TRBD1 | TGCAGCGCCGAGGGGGTTGGGGACAGAACCTACGAGCAGTACTTC | CSAEGVGDRTYEQYF
TRBJ2-2 | - | TRBV7-9 | - | TGTGCCAGCAGCACCCGGGACACCGAGCTGTTTTTT | CASSTRDTELFF
TRBJ2-1 | - | TRBV19 | TRBD2 | TGTGCCAGTTCTACACTAGCGGGAGGTTGGAATGAGCAGTTCTTC | CASSTLAGGWNEQFF
TRBJ2-7 | - | TRBV7-2 | - | TGTGCCAGCAGCCCGTACTCTAGCTACGAGCAGTACTTC | CASSPYSSYEQYF
TRBJ2-7 | - | TRBV27 | - | TGTGCCAGCAGGACTGAAACTGCTAGGAACTACGAGCAGTACTTC | CASRTETARNYEQYF